Sequencing of this T cell receptor (beta chain) was carried out in a study of blood T cell repertoires in COVID-19. Overall study context: The United States, Italy and Spain supplied acute and convalescent COVID-19 samples.

Original data processing: Scientists estimated how many nucleated cells there were by amplifying reference gene primers. Sequencing used immunoSEQ multiplex PCR; TCRdb keeps in-frame clones, though not all of them. V and J calls plus clone size are reproduced from that table; the DNA served to infer D and trimming. This sample has some 130,000 clones; roughly 88% occur once, and the top ten carry 2% to 2.5%. The V gene's germline CDR1 is SGHRS and CDR2 YFSETQ. The length of the CDR3 is 14 residues. V shed 2 bases, J shed 5 bases, and the junction held 7 bases outside the gene matches. This receptor was obtained from a man in his 70s with active COVID-19. Specimen: peripheral blood. The genes are TRBV5-1 and TRBJ2-7; 7 bases map to TRBD2. CDR3 bases: TGCGCCAGCAGCTTCCTACGACTAGCTGACGAGCAGTACTTC. Encoded protein: CASSFLRLADEQYF.